This T cell receptor (beta chain) is drawn from a study of cytomegalovirus exposure and HLA in healthy donors. The study's findings and limits: Analysis was performed later, and it showed HLA-associated TCR beta chains to be more clonally expanded than equally common others.

The PCR employed 60 Vbeta primers together with 13 Jbeta primers. Libraries were prepared by immunoSEQ multiplex PCR; TCRdb keeps only in-frame clonotypes and omits some of them. The table has some 170,000 clones, approximately 80% seen once; the top ten hold under 2%. Concerning this clone: The antigen is not known.

Germline values: CDR1 MGHRA, CDR2 YSYEKL. The CDR3 extends over 19 amino acids. J gave up 0 bases and V 3 bases, and 13 bases lay outside the gene matches. The specimen sequenced was PBMCs. The source of this sequence is a woman in her 30s in good health and CMV-seronegative. This rearrangement joins TRBV4-1 to TRBJ1-3; TRBD1 matches at 8 bases. CDR3 sequence: CASSHIPPTGESSGNTIYF. CDR3 bases: TGCGCCAGCAGCCACATCCCTCCGACAGGGGAAAGCTCTGGAAACACCATATATTTT.